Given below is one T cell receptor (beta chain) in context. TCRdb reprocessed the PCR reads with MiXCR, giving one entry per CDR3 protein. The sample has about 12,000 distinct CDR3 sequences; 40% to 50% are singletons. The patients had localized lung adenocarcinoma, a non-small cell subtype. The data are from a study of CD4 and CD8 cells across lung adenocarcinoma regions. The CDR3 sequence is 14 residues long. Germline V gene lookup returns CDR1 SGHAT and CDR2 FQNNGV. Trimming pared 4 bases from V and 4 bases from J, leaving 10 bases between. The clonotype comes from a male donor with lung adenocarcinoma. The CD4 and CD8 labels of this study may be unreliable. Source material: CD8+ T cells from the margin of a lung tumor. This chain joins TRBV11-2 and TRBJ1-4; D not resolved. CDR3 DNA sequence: TGTGCCAGCAGCTCGGGGAAGGGTAATGAAAAACTGTTTTTT. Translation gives CASSSGKGNEKLFF.